This T cell receptor beta chain was identified during a study of blood T cell repertoires in COVID-19. Overall study context: COVID-19 samples from acute and convalescent phases originated in the United States, Italy and Spain.

Only in-frame clones appear in the TCRdb table, and some are missing; sequencing was by immunoSEQ multiplex PCR. Among some 120,000 clones listed, roughly 83% were seen once. The CDR3 covers 17 residues. From germline, CDR1 is SGHTA and CDR2 FQGNSA. V gave up 5 bases and J gave up 6 bases, with 24 bases separating them. The chain joins TRBV7-2 to TRBJ2-3; D is ambiguous. The source material was peripheral blood. The TCR comes from a woman in her forties or fifties with acute or convalescent COVID-19. The CDR3 coding sequence is TGTGCCAGCAGCCAGTGGTTCAGGTTGGAACTTAGTGATACGCAGTATTTT. This codes for CASSQWFRLELSDTQYF.